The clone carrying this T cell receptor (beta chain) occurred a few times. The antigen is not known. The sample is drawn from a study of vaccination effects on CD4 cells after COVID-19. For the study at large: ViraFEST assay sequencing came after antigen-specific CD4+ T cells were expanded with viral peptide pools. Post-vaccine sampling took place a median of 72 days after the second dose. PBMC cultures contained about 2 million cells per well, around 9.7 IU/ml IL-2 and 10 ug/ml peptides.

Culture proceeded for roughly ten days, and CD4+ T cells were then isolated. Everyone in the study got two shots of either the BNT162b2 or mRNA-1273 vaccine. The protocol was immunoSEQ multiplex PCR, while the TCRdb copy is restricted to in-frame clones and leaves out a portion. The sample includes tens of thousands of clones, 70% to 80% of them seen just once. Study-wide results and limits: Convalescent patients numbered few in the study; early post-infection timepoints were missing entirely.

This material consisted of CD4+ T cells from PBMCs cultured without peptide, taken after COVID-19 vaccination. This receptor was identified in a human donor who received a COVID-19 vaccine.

DNA for the CDR3: TGTGCCACCAGTGATCGGACAGGGACTTCTGAAGCTTTCTTT. Its protein product is CATSDRTGTSEAFF. The chain joins TRBV24-1 to TRBJ1-1; 8 positions agree with TRBD1. Germline V CDR1 and CDR2: KGHDR, SFDVKD. The trim removed 3 bases at V and 6 bases at J, leaving 5 bases unmatched. CDR3 length: 14 residues.